The sequence of this T cell receptor beta chain was determined in a study of T cells in Graves' hyperthyroidism and ophthalmopathy. Overall study findings and caveats: Most clonotypes expanded in the thyroid (above 0.001) were also present in blood.

This clonotype was observed a few times. Antigen specificity is unknown. The CDR3 regions of TCR beta were amplified from RNA transcripts. The HTBI primer set served for first-round RT-PCR of the TCR CDR3. TCRdb re-analysed the multiplex PCR reads in MiXCR, keeping a single row per CDR3 protein. The sample contains about 400,000 distinct CDR3 sequences, around 16% of which appear only once. An absence of ophthalmopathy progression within 18 months meant stable Graves' hyperthyroidism. Germline V gene sequence: CDR1 MDHEN, CDR2 SYDVKM. Germline trimming cut 2 bases from V and 2 bases from J; bases unmatched to any gene: 8. The CDR3 has 17 amino acids.

The receptor was derived from a woman aged 18-29 years with Graves' hyperthyroidism. This sequence joins TRBV28 and TRBJ2-3; 9 bases align to TRBD2. Sequencing was done on a sample of blood. CDR3 region: CASSLTLASGATDTQYF. In nucleotides, the CDR3 is TGTGCCAGCAGTTTAACCCTCGCTAGCGGGGCCACAGATACGCAGTATTTT.